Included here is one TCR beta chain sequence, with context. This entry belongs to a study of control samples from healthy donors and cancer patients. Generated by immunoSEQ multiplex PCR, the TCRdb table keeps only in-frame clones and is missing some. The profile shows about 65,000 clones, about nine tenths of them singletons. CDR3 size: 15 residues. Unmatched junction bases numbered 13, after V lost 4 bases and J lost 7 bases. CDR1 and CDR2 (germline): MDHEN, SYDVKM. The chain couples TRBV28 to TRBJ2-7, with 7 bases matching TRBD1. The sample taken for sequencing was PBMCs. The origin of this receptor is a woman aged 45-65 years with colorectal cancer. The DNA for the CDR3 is TGTGCCAGCAGTTCTGGGGCAGGGGGAGTAAGGGAGCAGTACTTC. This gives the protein CASSSGAGGVREQYF.